Below are 18 T cell receptor beta chains sequenced from a single sample in a study of regulatory T cells in long-lasting Graves disease. Construction of the TCR beta libraries employed iRepertoire HTBI primers in conjunction with Arm-PCR of CDR3 regions. TCRdb reprocessed the multiplex PCR reads via MiXCR and lists one record per CDR3 protein. The sample lists roughly 490,000 distinct CDR3 sequences, 20% to 25% occurring once. The sample's time point: persistent/refractory GD, antithyroid drugs over 5 years with positive TRAb. Scientists built the TCR library using RNA that was extracted from PBMCs. The material was peripheral blood mononuclear cells (PBMCs), obtained when the disease was refractory, from a patient treated with antithyroid drugs. The origin of the receptors is a female donor with Graves disease.

Many counts were recorded for this clonotype. V gene TRBV7-2 combines with J gene TRBJ2-5; the match to TRBD1 covers 8 bases. This CDR3 comprises 14 residues. J lost 1 base, V lost 3 bases, and 1 base had no gene match. The V gene's germline CDR1 is SGHTA and CDR2 FQGNSA. The CDR3 DNA is TGTGCCAGCAGCTTCCAGGGGGCCCAAGAGACCCAGTACTTC. It codes for CASSFQGAQETQYF.

This clonotype has ten or more counts. This chain connects TRBV2 to TRBJ1-4; 10 bases match TRBD1. Germline CDR1 reads SNHLY; CDR2 reads FYNNEI. The trim removed 5 bases at V and 3 bases at J, leaving 3 bases unmatched. The CDR3 sequence is 15 residues long. The CDR3 sequence is CASSSDRGANEKLFF. The CDR3 DNA reads TGTGCCAGCAGTTCGGACAGGGGGGCTAATGAAAAACTGTTTTTT.

This clonotype appeared a few times. The J gene is TRBJ2-7, the V gene TRBV30, with TRBD1 matching 8 bases. Germline V gene lookup returns CDR1 GTSNPN and CDR2 SVGIG (reference sequence). J lost 0 bases, V lost 3 bases, and 10 bases had no gene match. CDR3 length: 16 amino acids. The DNA for the CDR3 is TGTGCCTGGAGCCACAGGGGGACGGGAAGCTCCTACGAGCAGTACTTC. Translated: CAWSHRGTGSSYEQYF.

The chain recombines TRBV11-2 with TRBJ1-6; D perhaps matches TRBD1 (6 bases). The V gene lost 5 bases and the J gene lost 5 bases, with 16 bases spanning the gap. CDR3 size: 16 residues. CDR1 and CDR2 from the germline V gene are SGHAT and FQNNGV. The CDR3 nucleotides read TGTGCCAGCAGCGCAGGTCCCTCAGGGGATAATTCACCCCTCCACTTT. It specifies CASSAGPSGDNSPLHF.

This clonotype was detected many times. The rearrangement uses TRBV28 and TRBJ2-7, with TRBD2 identical over 11 bases. J gave up 6 bases and V 6 bases, and 4 bases lay outside the gene matches. This CDR3 has 13 amino acids. The germline gives CDR1 MDHEN, CDR2 SYDVKM. The CDR3 nucleotides are TGTGCCAGCAGCCAACTAGCGGGAGCCGAGCAGTACTTC. Protein: CASSQLAGAEQYF.

The rearrangement joins TRBV7-8 to TRBJ2-5, with 7 bases identical to TRBD2. The CDR3 totals 16 residues. CDR1 and CDR2 from the germline V gene are SGHVS and FQNEAQ. Trimming took 6 bases from V and 6 from J; bases not matched to a gene: 16. This CDR3 reads CASRPLKNSGVKTQYF. The CDR3 DNA reads TGTGCCAGCAGGCCACTCAAAAACAGCGGGGTGAAGACCCAGTACTTC.

This clonotype has a count of ten or more. The chain links TRBV28 to TRBJ2-2; no firm D call. Looked up from germline, CDR1 is MDHEN and CDR2 is SYDVKM. The CDR3 spans 12 residues. The CDR3 DNA follows: TGTGTGTGTAACGGTAACACCGGGGAGCTGTTTTTT. This codes for CVCNGNTGELFF. Full variable domain (remainder filled in from reference TRBV28 and TRBJ2-2): DVKVTQSSRYLVKRTGEKVFLECVQDMDHENMFWYRQDPGLGLRLIYFSYDVKMKEKGDIPEGYSVSREKKERFSLILESASTNQTSMYLCVCNGNTGELFFGEGSRLTVL.

The genes are TRBV11-2 and TRBJ2-4; 8 bases agree with TRBD2. This CDR3 spans 18 amino acids. Trimming took 6 bases from V and 0 from J; bases not matched to a gene: 13. Germline CDR1 is SGHAT and CDR2 is FQNNGV. CDR3 bases: TGTGCCAGCAGTAATAGGCCAGCGGGGGCCCTAGCCAAAAACATTCAGTACTTC. Its protein product is CASSNRPAGALAKNIQYF.

The chain is built from TRBV10-3 and TRBJ1-6, with a weak D call TRBD1 (6 bases). CDR1 and CDR2 (germline): ENHRY, SYGVKD. Trimming removed 8 bases at V and 10 bases at J, with 21 bases between. The CDR3 has 15 residues. CDR3 nucleotide sequence: TGTGCCATCGGAGAAACAGGGCCCCGAGTATCACCCCTCCACTTT. This codes for CAIGETGPRVSPLHF.

The V gene is TRBV30, the J gene TRBJ1-5; a weak D match, TRBD1 (6 bases). V shed 1 base and J shed 5 bases, with 9 bases lying between them. The CDR3 is 13 residues long. CDR1 and CDR2 (germline): GTSNPN, SVGIG (reference sequence). In nucleotides, the CDR3 is TGTGCCTGGAGTGGGACAGACCATCAGCCCCAGCATTTT. Residues: CAWSGTDHQPQHF.

This clonotype appeared a few times. V gene TRBV7-2 combines with J gene TRBJ2-7; D might be TRBD2 (7 bases). The germline gives CDR1 SGHTA, CDR2 FQGNSA. Trimming took 5 bases from V and 6 from J, leaving 20 bases between them. The CDR3 totals 15 residues. The CDR3 here is CASSEGRGAKGEQYF. Written as DNA, the CDR3 is TGTGCCAGCAGCGAGGGACGGGGGGCGAAGGGCGAGCAGTACTTC.

This clonotype was seen at least ten times. The rearrangement uses TRBV2 and TRBJ2-7; TRBD1 matches 7 bases. This CDR3 has 11 residues. With 7 bases clipped from V and 9 bases from J, the junction kept 6 bases outside the gene matches. Germline CDR1 and CDR2: SNHLY and FYNNEI. The CDR3 region has the DNA TGTGCCAGCAAACGAGGGGGCGGGCAGTACTTC. Encoded protein: CASKRGGGQYF.

V gene TRBV5-1 combines with J gene TRBJ1-1; no clear D. The V end lost 5 bases, the J end lost 3 bases, and 14 bases lay between the germline ends. The germline V gene has CDR1 SGHRS and CDR2 YFSETQ. The CDR3 runs 14 residues. DNA for the CDR3: TGCGCCAGCAGTCCGATTGGGTCGGACACTGAAGCTTTCTTT. This encodes CASSPIGSDTEAFF.

This clonotype has a count of ten or more. The chain links TRBV11-3 to TRBJ1-2; 7 bases map to TRBD1. This CDR3 contains 16 residues. CDR1 SGHNT and CDR2 YENEEA come from the germline V gene. V shed 1 base and J 3 bases; nucleotides not matched to a gene: 8. The CDR3 bases are TGTGCCAGCAGCTTAGGAGTCGGCAGGGGGGACTATGGCTACACCTTC. Translated, it gives CASSLGVGRGDYGYTF.

This clonotype was picked up many times. The gene calls are TRBV28 and TRBJ1-1; the match to TRBD1 covers 11 bases. The CDR3 covers 15 residues. Unmatched junction bases numbered 7, after V lost 5 bases and J lost 5 bases. Germline CDR1 reads MDHEN; CDR2 reads SYDVKM. This CDR3 is CASSMDRGQNTEAFF. The CDR3 DNA is TGTGCCAGCAGTATGGACAGGGGGCAAAATACTGAAGCTTTCTTT.

The CDR3 region is CASSPSHRALYEQYF. In nucleotides, the CDR3 is TGTGCCAGCAGCCCCTCTCACAGGGCCCTCTACGAGCAGTACTTC. The rearrangement links TRBV9 to TRBJ2-7; TRBD1 might be the D (6 bases). The V end lost 4 bases, the J end lost 3 bases, and 17 bases lay between the germline ends. The CDR3 runs 15 residues. Germline V gene lookup returns CDR1 SGDLS and CDR2 YYNGEE.

V usage is TRBV28 and J usage is TRBJ2-7; 10 nucleotides match TRBD2. The CDR3 extends over 14 amino acids. Looked up from germline, CDR1 is MDHEN and CDR2 is SYDVKM. V shed 6 bases, J shed 1 base, and the junction held 3 bases outside the gene matches. DNA of the CDR3: TGTGCCAGCAGGATTAGCGGGAGGTCCTACGAGCAGTACTTC. Translation: CASRISGRSYEQYF.

This clonotype was observed many times. This chain joins TRBV2 and TRBJ1-1; 10 nucleotides agree with TRBD1. With V trimmed by 1 base and J by 8 bases, 4 bases remained unmatched. This CDR3 is 14 amino acids long. CDR1 is SNHLY and CDR2 is FYNNEI in the germline V gene. CDR3 sequence: CASSEGTGGWEAFF. In DNA, the CDR3 is TGTGCCAGCAGTGAAGGGACAGGGGGATGGGAAGCTTTCTTT.